This TCR beta chain was found in a study of T cell responses to AZD1222 COVID-19 vaccine. The CDR3 length is 14 residues. The germline gives CDR1 SGDLS, CDR2 YYNGEE. V shed 2 bases and J shed 5 bases, with 13 bases lying between them. For this clone: Its specificity is unknown. The same CDR3 can be traced to other DNA sequences in this sample.

Measured with immunoSEQ multiplex PCR; TCRdb has only the in-frame clones, and not every one. The repertoire has around 100,000 clones, roughly 87% of them found once; the top ten carry about 4.8%. Whole-study findings and limits: Spike-spanning, vaccine-associated CD4 TCRs were dominant at 160-218 and 743-854.

The receptor was derived from an adult in good health. V and J are TRBV9 and TRBJ2-5; D may be TRBD2 (6 bases). Sample: peripheral blood, taken on day 0 of AZD1222 vaccination. CDR3 nucleotide sequence: TGTGCCAGCAGCGTTACAGGAGGGTGGGAGACCCAGTACTTC. This translates into CASSVTGGWETQYF.